This is a list of T cell receptor beta chains from one sample in a study of T cells in Graves' hyperthyroidism and ophthalmopathy. TCRdb called the multiplex PCR reads again in MiXCR, with one record for every CDR3 protein. Of more than 550,000 distinct CDR3 sequences listed, roughly 46% were seen once; the top ten hold about 7.2%. The sample consisted of peripheral blood or thyroid tissue (not recorded which). The receptors originated from an adult man with Graves' disease, either hyperthyroidism or ophthalmopathy (not recorded which). Both conserved end residues are part of each CDR3. Fields, in order: V gene, clone size, CDR3 protein. Only some rows state a clone size, as once, few, many or a class for expanded clones.

TRBV29-1 - CSVERLAGEVGELFF
TRBV24-1 - CATSDLRPSNTGELFF
TRBV29-1 many CSATEGGGLEQYF
TRBV29-1 - CSVKRRADRTEAFF
TRBV5-5 few CASRQGQDSRNTEAFF
TRBV7-8 many CASSPSLGSEQYF
TRBV29-1 - CSVEVGGAGGYTF
TRBV7-9 few CASSLALGEGVSYEQYF
TRBV2 - CASSGAWGTTEAFF
TRBV20-1 - CSAHNRANYGYTF
TRBV20-1 - CSARRVGGYEQYF
TRBV7-2 - CASSLPGLGDTIYF
TRBV12-3/TRBV12-4 - CASSRAGGTDGYTF
TRBV19 - CASSGGHKNYGYTF